The 17 T cell receptor beta chains in this list originate from one sample, sequenced in a study of blood T cell repertoires in COVID-19. This table comes from immunoSEQ multiplex PCR, and its TCRdb copy is limited to in-frame clones, with some not included. Counted here are approximately 200,000 clones, around 80% occurring once; the ten biggest clones make up more than 9%. The specimen was peripheral blood. The receptors originated from a woman older than 75 with acute or convalescent COVID-19.

Points on this clone: The same CDR3 arises from other DNA sequences in this sample as well. CDR3 coding DNA: TGTGCCAGCTCACCACCGGGACTAGCGGGAGGAGAGACCCAGTACTTC. Its translation is CASSPPGLAGGETQYF. This sequence joins TRBV18 and TRBJ2-5; TRBD2 matches at 15 bases. The CDR3 loop spans 16 amino acids. CDR1 KGHSH and CDR2 LQKENI come from the germline V gene. V trimming: 0 bases; J trimming: 4 bases; junction bases outside the gene matches: 0.

The genes are TRBV10-3 and TRBJ2-1; 12 nucleotides agree with TRBD2. The CDR3 contains 18 residues. Per germline, CDR1 ENHRY and CDR2 SYGVKD. With V trimmed by 4 bases and J by 3 bases, 10 bases remained unmatched. For the CDR3, the DNA is TGTGCCATCAGTGTGGAGACTAGCGGGAGTCTGGGCTACAATGAGCAGTTCTTC. Translation gives CAISVETSGSLGYNEQFF.

The chain links TRBV7-9 to TRBJ2-7; D is possibly TRBD2 (5 bases). Per the germline V gene, CDR1 is SEHNR and CDR2 is FQNEAQ (reference sequence). CDR3 length: 14 amino acids. The V end lost 6 bases, the J end lost 1 base, and 13 bases lay between the germline ends. Here the CDR3 reads CASRVEEISYEQYF. Here the CDR3 DNA reads TGTGCCAGCAGGGTGGAGGAGATATCCTACGAGCAGTACTTC.

The genes are TRBV9 and TRBJ1-2; TRBD1 matches 7 bases. CDR1 SGDLS and CDR2 YYNGEE come from the germline V gene. V gave up 0 bases and J gave up 6 bases; unmatched junction bases: 5. This CDR3 comprises 14 residues. The CDR3 loop is CASSVGQGLNGYTF. CDR3 nucleotides: TGTGCCAGCAGCGTAGGACAGGGTCTGAATGGCTACACCTTC.

V gene TRBV29-1 combines with J gene TRBJ2-1, with a tentative D call TRBD2 (5 bases). Germline V gives CDR1 SQVTM, CDR2 ANQGSEA. This CDR3 contains 14 residues. V lost 1 base and J lost 0, with 7 bases in between. The CDR3 DNA reads TGCAGCGTTGAAGCGAGCGGCTCCTACAATGAGCAGTTCTTC. The encoded protein is CSVEASGSYNEQFF.

The V and J genes are TRBV12-3 or TRBV12-4 and TRBJ1-1, with D maybe TRBD1 (5 bases). This CDR3 comprises 13 residues. V gave up 7 bases and J gave up 3 bases, with 12 bases separating them. CDR3 DNA: TGTGCCAGCACCCGGAGGGGAGACACTGAAGCTTTCTTT. It yields the protein CASTRRGDTEAFF.

The chain uses TRBV6-2 or TRBV6-3 and TRBJ1-2; D is possibly TRBD1 (6 bases). The CDR3 contains 15 residues. Trimming removed 4 bases from V and 0 bases from J, with 12 bases in between. CDR1 and CDR2 (germline): MNHEY, SVGEGT. The CDR3 nucleotides read TGTGCCAGCAGTTCCCCCGACAGGCCTAACTATGGCTACACCTTC. It is translated as CASSSPDRPNYGYTF.

This clone was detected once. The gene calls are TRBV19 and TRBJ1-5, with D unresolved. The germline V gene has CDR1 LNHDA and CDR2 SQIVND (reference sequence). This CDR3 has 14 amino acids. V was pared by 4 bases and J by 4 bases, with 11 bases between. The CDR3 spells CASSTRRENQPQHF. As DNA, the CDR3 is TGTGCCAGTAGTACTAGACGGGAGAATCAGCCCCAGCATTTT.

The V and J genes are TRBV28 and TRBJ2-7; 12 bases map to TRBD2. The germline CDR1 and CDR2 sequences are MDHEN and SYDVKM. The CDR3 extends over 15 amino acids. Losses at the gene ends were 6 bases for V and 6 bases for J; bases not matched to a gene: 9. CDR3 bases: TGTGCCAGCAGCAACCTTCTAGCGGGAGGGCCCGAGCAGTACTTC. It translates to CASSNLLAGGPEQYF.

The chain has TRBV11-2 and TRBJ2-7; the match to TRBD1 covers 8 bases. Germline CDR1 SGHAT, CDR2 FQNNGV. This CDR3 region has 13 residues. Trimming took 5 bases from V and 6 from J; bases not matched to a gene: 6. The chain's CDR3 is CASSTQGAGEQYF. CDR3 DNA sequence: TGTGCCAGCAGCACCCAGGGGGCGGGCGAGCAGTACTTC.

The chain joins TRBV5-1 to TRBJ1-1, with TRBD1 matching 7 bases. This CDR3 is 14 amino acids long. V was clipped by 8 bases and J by 0 bases; unmatched bases: 7. Germline V gene data show CDR1 as SGHRS and CDR2 as YFSETQ. The CDR3 region has the DNA TGCGCCAGTAGGGGGGACAGATTGAACACTGAAGCTTTCTTT. It yields the protein CASRGDRLNTEAFF.

The chain carries TRBV9 and TRBJ2-7; the match to TRBD2 covers 14 bases. The V and J ends lost 3 bases and 3 bases, in that order; junction bases with no gene match: 2. The CDR3 loop spans 15 amino acids. The germline V gene has CDR1 SGDLS and CDR2 YYNGEE. Here the CDR3 reads CASSETSGGVYEQYF. CDR3 DNA sequence: TGTGCCAGCAGCGAGACTAGCGGGGGGGTCTACGAGCAGTACTTC.

The chain employs TRBV29-1 and TRBJ1-2; D may be TRBD1 (5 bases). This CDR3 spans 12 amino acids. Per the germline V gene, CDR1 is SQVTM and CDR2 is ANQGSEA. CDR3 coding DNA: TGCAGTGTCTGGGGGGGAGGACATGGCTACACCTTC. Translating gives CSVWGGGHGYTF.

This clone was counted only a few times. J is TRBJ2-5 and V is TRBV5-1, with 9 nucleotides matching TRBD1. CDR1 and CDR2 from the germline V gene are SGHRS and YFSETQ. The CDR3 runs 13 residues. The trim removed 2 bases at V and 6 bases at J, leaving 2 bases unmatched. The CDR3 region is CASSFGQGQTQYF. The DNA of the CDR3 is TGCGCCAGCAGCTTTGGACAGGGGCAGACCCAGTACTTC.

The V and J genes are TRBV25-1 and TRBJ1-6, with TRBD1 as a possible D gene (5 bases). This CDR3 has 14 residues. The germline V gene encodes CDR1 MGHDK and CDR2 SYGVNS. V was shortened by 6 bases and J by 4 bases, with 10 bases between the two germline ends. CDR3 in DNA: TGTGCCAGCAGCAAGACAGAGTATAATTCACCCCTCCACTTT. Amino acid sequence: CASSKTEYNSPLHF.

The CDR3 region is CASSQGNVRGSDTEAFF. For the CDR3, the DNA is TGTGCCAGCAGCCAAGGAAACGTACGGGGGAGTGACACTGAAGCTTTCTTT. The chain links TRBV3-1 (or the pseudogene TRBV3-2) to TRBJ1-1; TRBD1 is a possible D gene (5 bases). Deletions cut 1 base from V and 3 bases from J, with 18 bases between. The CDR3 length is 17 residues. Germline V lookup: CDR1 LGHDT, CDR2 YNNKEL (reference sequence).

This chain connects TRBV3-1 (or the pseudogene TRBV3-2) to TRBJ1-5; a possible D gene is TRBD1 (6 bases). Trimming removed 5 bases from V and 6 bases from J, with 23 bases in between. The germline CDR1 and CDR2 sequences are LGHDT and YNNKEL (reference sequence). The CDR3 runs to 17 residues. CDR3 region: CASSGRGGAVRSQPQHF. CDR3 bases: TGTGCCAGCAGCGGGCGGGGGGGCGCGGTAAGATCTCAGCCCCAGCATTTT.